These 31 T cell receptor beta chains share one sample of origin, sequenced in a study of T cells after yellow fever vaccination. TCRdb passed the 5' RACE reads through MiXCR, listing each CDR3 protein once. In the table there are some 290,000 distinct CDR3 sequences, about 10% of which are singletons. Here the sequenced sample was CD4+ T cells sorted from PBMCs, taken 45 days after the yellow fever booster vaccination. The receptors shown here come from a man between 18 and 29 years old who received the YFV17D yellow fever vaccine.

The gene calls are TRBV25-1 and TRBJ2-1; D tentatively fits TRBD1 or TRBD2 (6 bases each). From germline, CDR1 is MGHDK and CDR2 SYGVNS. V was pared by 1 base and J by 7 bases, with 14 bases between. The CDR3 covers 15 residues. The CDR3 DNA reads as TGTGCCAGCAGTGAATGGGACGGGGGCCGAAATGAGCAGTTCTTC. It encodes CASSEWDGGRNEQFF.

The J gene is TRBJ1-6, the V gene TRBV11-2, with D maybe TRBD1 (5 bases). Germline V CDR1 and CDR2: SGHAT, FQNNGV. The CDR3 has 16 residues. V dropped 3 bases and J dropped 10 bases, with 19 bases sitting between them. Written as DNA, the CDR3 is TGTGCCAGCAGCTTGGTAGGGGTAATAGTCTCGTCACCCCTCCACTTT. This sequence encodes CASSLVGVIVSSPLHF.

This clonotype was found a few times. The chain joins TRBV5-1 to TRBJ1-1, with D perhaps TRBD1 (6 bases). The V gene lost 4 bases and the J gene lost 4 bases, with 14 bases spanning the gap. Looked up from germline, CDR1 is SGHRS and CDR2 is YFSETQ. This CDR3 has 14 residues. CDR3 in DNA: TGCGCCAGCAGCATGTGGGAGGGGGTCACTGAAGCTTTCTTT. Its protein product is CASSMWEGVTEAFF.

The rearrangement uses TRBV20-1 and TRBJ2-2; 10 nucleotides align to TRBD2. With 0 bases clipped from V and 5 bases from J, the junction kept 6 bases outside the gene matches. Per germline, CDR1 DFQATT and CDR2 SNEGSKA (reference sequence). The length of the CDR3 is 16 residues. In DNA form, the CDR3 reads TGCAGTGCTAGAGATCGGATAGCGGGGGGAACCGGGGAGCTGTTTTTT. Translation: CSARDRIAGGTGELFF.

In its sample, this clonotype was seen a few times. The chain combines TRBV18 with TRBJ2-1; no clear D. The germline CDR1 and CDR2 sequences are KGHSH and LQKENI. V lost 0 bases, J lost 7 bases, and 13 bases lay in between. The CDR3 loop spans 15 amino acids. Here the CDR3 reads CASSPPVRAHNEQFF. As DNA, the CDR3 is TGTGCCAGCTCACCACCCGTACGGGCTCATAATGAGCAGTTCTTC.

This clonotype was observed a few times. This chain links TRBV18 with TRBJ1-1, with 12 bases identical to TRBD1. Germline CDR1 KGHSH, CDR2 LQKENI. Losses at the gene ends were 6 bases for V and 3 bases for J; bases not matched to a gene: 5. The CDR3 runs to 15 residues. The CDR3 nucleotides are TGTGCCAGCTCCTCCGGGACAGGGGGCTACACTGAAGCTTTCTTT. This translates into CASSSGTGGYTEAFF.

DNA of the CDR3: TGTGCCAGCTCACCCCCGGGACTGGAGATGTGTTACTTC. This translates into CASSPPGLEMCYF. The rearrangement uses TRBV18 and TRBJ2-5, with D maybe TRBD2 (6 bases). V was clipped by 3 bases and J by 14 bases, with 19 bases between them. CDR1 KGHSH and CDR2 LQKENI come from the germline V gene. CDR3 length: 13 residues.

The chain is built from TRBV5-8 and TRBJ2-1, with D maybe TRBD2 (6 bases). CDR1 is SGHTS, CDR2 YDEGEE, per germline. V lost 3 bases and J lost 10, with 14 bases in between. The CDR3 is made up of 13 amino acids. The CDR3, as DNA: TGTGCCAGCAGCTCTCAGACCCGGGGGGAGCAGTTCTTC. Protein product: CASSSQTRGEQFF.

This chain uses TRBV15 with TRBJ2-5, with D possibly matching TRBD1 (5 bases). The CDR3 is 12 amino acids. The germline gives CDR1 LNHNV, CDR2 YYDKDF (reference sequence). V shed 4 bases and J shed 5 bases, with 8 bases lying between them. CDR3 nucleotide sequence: TGTGCCACCAGCACAGGGTTTGAGACCCAGTACTTC. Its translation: CATSTGFETQYF.

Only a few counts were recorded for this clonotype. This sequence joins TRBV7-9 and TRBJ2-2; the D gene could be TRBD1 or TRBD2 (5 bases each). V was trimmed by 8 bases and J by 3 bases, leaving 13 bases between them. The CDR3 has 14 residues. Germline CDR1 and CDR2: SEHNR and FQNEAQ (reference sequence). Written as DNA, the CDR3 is TGTGCCAGCTCTGAGAGAGGGGACACCGGGGAGCTGTTTTTT. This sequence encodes CASSERGDTGELFF. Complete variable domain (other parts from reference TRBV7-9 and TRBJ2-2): DTGVSQNPRHKITKRGQNVTFRCDPISEHNRLYWYRQTLGQGPEFLTYFQNEAQLEKSRLLSDRFSAERPKGSFSTLEIQRTEQGDSAMYLCASSERGDTGELFFGEGSRLTVL.

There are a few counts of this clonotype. Here the CDR3 DNA reads TGTGCCAGCAGCTTAGGCGGGGCCCTGACAGATACGCAGTATTTT. This gives the protein CASSLGGALTDTQYF. The V call is TRBV7-2, the J call TRBJ2-3, with TRBD2 as a possible D gene (6 bases). Trimming took off 1 base at V and 3 bases at J, with 11 bases between the two ends. The CDR3 spans 15 residues. Germline V gives CDR1 SGHTA, CDR2 FQGNSA. The full variable domain, in which reference TRBV7-2 and TRBJ2-3 provide the parts outside the CDR3, is GAGVSQSPSNKVTEKGKDVELRCDPISGHTALYWYRQSLGQGLEFLIYFQGNSAPDKSGLPSDRFSAERTGGSVSTLTIQRTQQEDSAVYLCASSLGGALTDTQYFGPGTRLTVL.

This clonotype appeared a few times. The CDR3 nucleotides read TGTGCCAGCTCACCAGTGTGGGGCGCGTACTATGGCTACACCTTC. Its protein product is CASSPVWGAYYGYTF. The chain joins TRBV18 to TRBJ1-2; maybe TRBD1 (5 bases). This CDR3 has 15 residues. Trimming stripped 2 bases from V and 3 bases from J, with 13 bases between. Looked up from germline, CDR1 is KGHSH and CDR2 is LQKENI.

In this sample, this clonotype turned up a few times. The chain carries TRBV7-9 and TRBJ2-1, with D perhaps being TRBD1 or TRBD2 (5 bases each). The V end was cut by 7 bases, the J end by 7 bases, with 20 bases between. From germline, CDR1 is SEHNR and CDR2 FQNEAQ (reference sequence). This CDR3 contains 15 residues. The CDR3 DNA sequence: TGTGCCAGCACCCGGGGCCGCCCTCCCGGTAATGAGCAGTTCTTC. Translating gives CASTRGRPPGNEQFF.

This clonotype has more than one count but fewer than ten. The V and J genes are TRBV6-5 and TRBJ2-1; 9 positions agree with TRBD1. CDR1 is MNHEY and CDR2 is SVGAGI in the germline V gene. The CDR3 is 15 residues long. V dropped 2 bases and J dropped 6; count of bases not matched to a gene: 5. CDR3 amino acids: CASSYGTGSFNEQFF. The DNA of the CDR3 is TGTGCCAGCAGTTACGGGACAGGGAGTTTCAATGAGCAGTTCTTC.

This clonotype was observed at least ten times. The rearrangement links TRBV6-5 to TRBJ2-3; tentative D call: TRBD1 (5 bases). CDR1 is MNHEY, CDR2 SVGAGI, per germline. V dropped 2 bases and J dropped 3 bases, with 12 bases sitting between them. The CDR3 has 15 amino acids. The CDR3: CASSYRGLGTDTQYF. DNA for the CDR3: TGTGCCAGCAGTTACAGGGGATTGGGTACAGATACGCAGTATTTT.

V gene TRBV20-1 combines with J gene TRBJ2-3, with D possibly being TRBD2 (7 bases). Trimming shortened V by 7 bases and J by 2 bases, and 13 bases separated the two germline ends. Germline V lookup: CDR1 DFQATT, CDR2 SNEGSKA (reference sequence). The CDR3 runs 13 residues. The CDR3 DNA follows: TGCAGTGGCGGGGCGGGGGCCACAGATACGCAGTATTTT. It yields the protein CSGGAGATDTQYF.

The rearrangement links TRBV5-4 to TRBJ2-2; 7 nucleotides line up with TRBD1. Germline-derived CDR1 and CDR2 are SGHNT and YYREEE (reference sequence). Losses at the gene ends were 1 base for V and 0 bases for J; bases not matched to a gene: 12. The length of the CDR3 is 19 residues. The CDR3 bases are TGTGCCAGCAGCTTGATAGATCGCAGGGGGATTTCGAACACCGGGGAGCTGTTTTTT. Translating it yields CASSLIDRRGISNTGELFF.

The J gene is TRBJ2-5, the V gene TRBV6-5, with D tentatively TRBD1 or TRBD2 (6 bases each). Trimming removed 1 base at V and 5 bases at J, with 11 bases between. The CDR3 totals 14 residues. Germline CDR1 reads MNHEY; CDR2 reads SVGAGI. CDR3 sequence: CASSYYGGGETQYF. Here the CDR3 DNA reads TGTGCCAGCAGTTACTACGGAGGGGGTGAGACCCAGTACTTC.

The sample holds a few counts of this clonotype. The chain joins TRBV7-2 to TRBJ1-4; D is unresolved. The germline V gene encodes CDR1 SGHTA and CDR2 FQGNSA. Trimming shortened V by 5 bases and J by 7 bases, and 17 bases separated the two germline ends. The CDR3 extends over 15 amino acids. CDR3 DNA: TGTGCCAGCAGCCAACTTAAAAGTGAAGGTGAAAAACTGTTTTTT. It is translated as CASSQLKSEGEKLFF.

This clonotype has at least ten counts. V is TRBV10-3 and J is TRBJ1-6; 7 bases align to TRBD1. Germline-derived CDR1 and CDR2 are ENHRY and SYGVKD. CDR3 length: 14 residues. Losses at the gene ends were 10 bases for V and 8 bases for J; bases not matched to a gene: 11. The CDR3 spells CATSRTGKDSPLHF. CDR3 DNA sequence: TGTGCCACCAGCCGGACAGGAAAGGATTCACCCCTCCACTTT.

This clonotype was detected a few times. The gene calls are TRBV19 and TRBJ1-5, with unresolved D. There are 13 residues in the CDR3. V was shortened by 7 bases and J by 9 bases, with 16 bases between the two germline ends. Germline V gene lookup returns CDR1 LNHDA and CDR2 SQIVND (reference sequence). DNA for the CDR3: TGTGCCAGTATTGAGAATTCCGTCGGGCCCCAGCATTTT. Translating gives CASIENSVGPQHF. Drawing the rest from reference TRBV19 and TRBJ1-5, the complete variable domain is DGGITQSPKYLFRKEGQNVTLSCEQNLNHDAMYWYRQDPGQGLRLIYYSQIVNDFQKGDIAEGYSVSREKKESFPLTVTSAQKNPTAFYLCASIENSVGPQHFGDGTRLSIL.

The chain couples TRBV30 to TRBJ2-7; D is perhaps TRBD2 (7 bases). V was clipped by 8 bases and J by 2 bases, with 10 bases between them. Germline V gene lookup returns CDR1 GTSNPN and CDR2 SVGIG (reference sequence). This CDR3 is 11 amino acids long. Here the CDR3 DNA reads TGTGCCGGGGGGGACACCTACGAGCAGTACTTC. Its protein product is CAGGDTYEQYF.

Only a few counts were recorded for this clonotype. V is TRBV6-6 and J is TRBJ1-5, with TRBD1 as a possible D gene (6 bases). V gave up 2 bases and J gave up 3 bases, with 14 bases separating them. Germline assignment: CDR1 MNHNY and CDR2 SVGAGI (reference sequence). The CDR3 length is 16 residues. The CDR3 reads CASSYGGRGTNQPQHF. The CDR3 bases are TGTGCCAGCAGTTACGGCGGAAGGGGGACCAATCAGCCCCAGCATTTT.

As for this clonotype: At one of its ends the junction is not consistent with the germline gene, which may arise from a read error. CDR3 in amino acids: CASSSMVGDYVQYF. CDR3 sequence (DNA): TGCGCCAGCAGCTCAATGGTGGGTGACTACGTGCAGTACTTC. This chain joins TRBV5-1 and TRBJ2-7, with D perhaps matching TRBD2 (5 bases). This CDR3 is 14 amino acids long. Germline assignment: CDR1 SGHRS and CDR2 YFSETQ.

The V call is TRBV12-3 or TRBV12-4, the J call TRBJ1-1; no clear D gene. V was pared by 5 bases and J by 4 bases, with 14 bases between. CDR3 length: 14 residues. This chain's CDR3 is CASSPQDRPTEAFF. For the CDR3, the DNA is TGTGCCAGCAGTCCTCAGGACCGCCCCACTGAAGCTTTCTTT.

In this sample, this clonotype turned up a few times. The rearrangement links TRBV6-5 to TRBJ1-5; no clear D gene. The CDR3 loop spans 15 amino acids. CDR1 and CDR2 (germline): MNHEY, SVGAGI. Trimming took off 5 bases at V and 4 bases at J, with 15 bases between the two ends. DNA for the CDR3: TGTGCCAGCAGTGCGGACGCCGGGAGGAATCAGCCCCAGCATTTT. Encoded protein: CASSADAGRNQPQHF.

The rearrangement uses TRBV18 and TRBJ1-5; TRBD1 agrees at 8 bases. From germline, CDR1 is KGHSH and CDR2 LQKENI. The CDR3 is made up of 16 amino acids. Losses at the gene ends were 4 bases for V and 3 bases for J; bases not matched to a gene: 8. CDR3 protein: CASSLGQGGTNQPQHF. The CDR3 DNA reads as TGTGCCAGCTCACTCGGACAGGGTGGGACCAATCAGCCCCAGCATTTT.

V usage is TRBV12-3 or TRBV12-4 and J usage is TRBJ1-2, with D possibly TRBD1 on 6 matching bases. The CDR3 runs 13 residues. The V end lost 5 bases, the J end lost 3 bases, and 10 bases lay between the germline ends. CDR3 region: CASSRQAYYGYTF. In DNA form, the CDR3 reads TGTGCCAGCAGTAGACAGGCGTACTATGGCTACACCTTC.

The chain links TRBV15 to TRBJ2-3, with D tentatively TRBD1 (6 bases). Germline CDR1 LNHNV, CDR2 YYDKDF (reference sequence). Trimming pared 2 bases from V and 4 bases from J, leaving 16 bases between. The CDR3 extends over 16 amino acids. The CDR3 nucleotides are TGTGCCACCAGCAGAAAGAGCAGGGGCCGCCCAGATACGCAGTATTTT. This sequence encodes CATSRKSRGRPDTQYF.

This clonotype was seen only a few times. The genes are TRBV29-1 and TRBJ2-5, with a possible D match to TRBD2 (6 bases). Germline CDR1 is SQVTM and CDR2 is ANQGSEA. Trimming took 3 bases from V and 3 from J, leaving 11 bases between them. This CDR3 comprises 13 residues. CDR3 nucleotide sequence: TGCAGCGTTGACGGGCTAGCGAAAGAGACCCAGTACTTC. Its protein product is CSVDGLAKETQYF.

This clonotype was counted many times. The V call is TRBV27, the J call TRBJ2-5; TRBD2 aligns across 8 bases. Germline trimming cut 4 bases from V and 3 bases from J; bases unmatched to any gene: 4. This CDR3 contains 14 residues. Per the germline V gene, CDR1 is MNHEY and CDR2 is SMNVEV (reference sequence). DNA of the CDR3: TGTGCCAGCAGTTCACGAGCGGGGGAAGAGACCCAGTACTTC. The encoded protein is CASSSRAGEETQYF.